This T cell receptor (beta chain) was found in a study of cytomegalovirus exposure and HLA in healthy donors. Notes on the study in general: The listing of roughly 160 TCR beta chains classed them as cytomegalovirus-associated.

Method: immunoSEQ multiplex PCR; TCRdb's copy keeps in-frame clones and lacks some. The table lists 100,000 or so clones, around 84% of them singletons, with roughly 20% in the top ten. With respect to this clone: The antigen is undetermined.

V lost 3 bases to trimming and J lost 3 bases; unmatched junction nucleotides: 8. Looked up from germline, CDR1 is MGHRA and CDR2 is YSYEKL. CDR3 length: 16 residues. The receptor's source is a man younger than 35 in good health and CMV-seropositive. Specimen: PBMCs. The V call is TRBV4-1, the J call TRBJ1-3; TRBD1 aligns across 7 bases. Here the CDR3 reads CASSHIRGPNGNTIYF. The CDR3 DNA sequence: TGCGCCAGCAGCCACATTAGGGGGCCTAATGGAAACACCATATATTTT.